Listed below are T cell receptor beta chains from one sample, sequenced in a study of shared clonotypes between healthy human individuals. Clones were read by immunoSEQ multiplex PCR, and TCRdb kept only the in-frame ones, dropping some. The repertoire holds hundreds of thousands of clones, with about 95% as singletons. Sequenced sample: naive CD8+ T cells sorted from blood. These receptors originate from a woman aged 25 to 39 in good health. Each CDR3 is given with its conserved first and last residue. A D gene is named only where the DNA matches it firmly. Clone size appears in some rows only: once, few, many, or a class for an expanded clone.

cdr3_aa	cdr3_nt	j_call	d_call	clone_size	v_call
CASSSDNYGYTF	TGTGCCAGCAGCTCCGACAATTATGGCTACACCTTC	TRBJ1-2	.	.	TRBV7-8
CASSYGLKEYEQYF	TGTGCCAGCAGTTACGGCTTGAAGGAGTACGAGCAGTACTTC	TRBJ2-7	.	.	TRBV6-5
CASSLWKIYETYEQYF	TGTGCCAGCAGTTTGTGGAAAATCTATGAAACCTACGAGCAGTACTTC	TRBJ2-7	.	.	TRBV27
CASSSGGIGANVLTF	TGTGCCAGCAGTTCCGGGGGAATAGGGGCCAACGTCCTGACTTTC	TRBJ2-6	.	.	TRBV27
CASSFRGGRSYEQYF	TGTGCCAGCAGCTTCCGAGGCGGGAGGAGTTACGAGCAGTACTTC	TRBJ2-7	TRBD2	.	TRBV5-4
CASSESDAYLAGEQYF	TGCGCCAGCAGTGAGTCGGACGCTTACCTAGCGGGCGAGCAGTACTTC	TRBJ2-7	TRBD2	.	TRBV10-2
CASSAGGNEQFF	TGTGCCAGCAGCGCCGGGGGCAATGAGCAGTTCTTC	TRBJ2-1	.	.	TRBV5-8
CASTLPLVSGNTIYF	TGCGCCAGCACGCTTCCACTGGTCTCTGGAAACACCATATATTTT	TRBJ1-3	.	.	TRBV10-2
CASSYSLPTGEAFF	TGTGCCAGCAGTTACTCCCTCCCAACAGGGGAAGCTTTCTTT	TRBJ1-1	.	once	TRBV6-5
CASSTRDLQKNTGELFF	TGTGCCAGCAGTACAAGGGACCTCCAGAAGAACACCGGGGAGCTGTTTTTT	TRBJ2-2	.	.	TRBV28
CASRSDRSNTEAFF	TGTGCCAGCAGGTCTGACAGATCGAACACTGAAGCTTTCTTT	TRBJ1-1	.	.	TRBV28
CASRWESGELFF	TGTGCCAGCAGGTGGGAATCCGGGGAGCTGTTTTTT	TRBJ2-2	.	.	TRBV5-5